Below, one TCR beta chain is given with its context. This sample stems from a study of cytomegalovirus exposure and HLA in healthy donors. Primers included in the PCR were 60 Vbeta and 13 Jbeta primers. Profiling relied on immunoSEQ multiplex PCR, and the TCRdb table lists in-frame clones only, not all of them. The sample records approximately 150,000 clones, roughly 85% being singletons. V lost 6 bases and J lost 3, with 15 bases in between. CDR3 length equals 15 residues. Germline lookup yields CDR1 MNHNY and CDR2 SVGAGI (reference sequence). Sequencing input: PBMCs. The chain joins TRBV6-6 to TRBJ1-5; TRBD1 might be the D (5 bases). This clonotype was sampled from a woman in her twenties or thirties in good health and CMV-seronegative. The CDR3 bases are TGTGCCAGCAGCACCCATGACAGACACAATCAGCCCCAGCATTTT. Its translation: CASSTHDRHNQPQHF.